These 15 T cell receptor beta chains were sequenced from one sample in a study of blood T cell repertoires in COVID-19. Sequencing used immunoSEQ multiplex PCR; TCRdb keeps in-frame clones, though not all of them. In the table there are around 300,000 clones, 80% to 90% of which are singletons. Input material: peripheral blood. These receptor sequences come from a woman aged 40-49 years with acute or convalescent COVID-19.

V usage is TRBV12-3 or TRBV12-4 and J usage is TRBJ1-1, with D unclear. There are 13 residues in the CDR3. V dropped 6 bases and J dropped 1 base, with 9 bases sitting between them. The CDR3 reads CASSRGGNTEAFF. In DNA, the CDR3 is TGTGCCAGCAGCCGGGGAGGGAACACTGAAGCTTTCTTT.

V and J are TRBV19 and TRBJ2-2; perhaps TRBD2 as D (5 bases). V was pared by 3 bases and J by 5 bases, with 13 bases between. In germline, CDR1 is LNHDA, CDR2 SQIVND (reference sequence). The CDR3 extends over 15 amino acids. CDR3 sequence reads: CASSITPGLTGELFF. The CDR3 bases are TGTGCCAGTAGTATTACGCCCGGACTTACCGGGGAGCTGTTTTTT.

The chain couples TRBV25-1 to TRBJ1-6; D remains unclear. The CDR3 is 14 amino acids. Germline assignment: CDR1 MGHDK and CDR2 SYGVNS. Trimming cost V 8 bases and J 0 bases, with 8 bases left between them. CDR3 amino acids: CASARGSYNSPLHF. In nucleotides, the CDR3 is TGTGCCAGCGCCCGGGGCTCCTATAATTCACCCCTCCACTTT. Supplemented by reference TRBV25-1 and TRBJ1-6, the full variable domain reads EADIYQTPRYLVIGTGKKITLECSQTMGHDKMYWYQQDPGMELHLIHYSYGVNSTEKGDLSSESTVSRIRTEHFPLTLESARPSHTSQYLCASARGSYNSPLHFGNGTRLTVT.

This chain links TRBV11-2 with TRBJ1-1, with a possible D match to TRBD1 (5 bases). The CDR3 covers 14 residues. The V end lost 4 bases, the J end lost 9 bases, and 18 bases lay between the germline ends. Per germline, CDR1 SGHAT and CDR2 FQNNGV. The CDR3 loop reads CASSSLSQWTKAFF. The CDR3, as DNA: TGTGCCAGCAGCTCCTTGTCGCAGTGGACAAAAGCTTTCTTT. Variable domain in full (rest from reference TRBV11-2 and TRBJ1-1): EAGVAQSPRYKIIEKRQSVAFWCNPISGHATLYWYQQILGQGPKLLIQFQNNGVVDDSQLPKDRFSAERLKGVDSTLKIQPAKLEDSAVYLCASSSLSQWTKAFFGQGTRLTVV.

V gene TRBV16 combines with J gene TRBJ2-5, with D unresolved. Germline V CDR1 and CDR2: KGHSY, FQNENV. Trimming left V 4 bases short and J 5 bases short, with 11 bases between. The CDR3 covers 13 residues. The CDR3, as DNA: TGTGCCAGCAGCCGGTCCTACGGGGAGACCCAGTACTTC. Protein product: CASSRSYGETQYF.

The sample holds one count of this clone. The gene calls are TRBV5-8 and TRBJ2-7, with D maybe TRBD1 (6 bases). Germline loops: CDR1 SGHTS, CDR2 YDEGEE. The CDR3 has 14 residues. Trimming cost V 3 bases and J 1 base, with 11 bases left between them. The DNA for the CDR3 is TGTGCCAGCAGCTACCCGGACAGATCCTACGAGCAGTACGTC. Residues: CASSYPDRSYEQYV.

The V call is TRBV5-1, the J call TRBJ1-2; TRBD1 agrees at 9 bases. The CDR3 has 12 amino acids. The V gene end was trimmed by 4 bases and the J gene end by 6 bases; junction bases not matched to a gene: 1. Germline values: CDR1 SGHRS, CDR2 YFSETQ. The CDR3 reads CASSRTGDGYTF. DNA of the CDR3: TGCGCCAGCAGCCGGACAGGGGATGGCTACACCTTC.

The chain is built from TRBV11-3 and TRBJ1-5; D unclear. The CDR3 spans 15 residues. V lost 3 bases, J lost 3 bases, and 12 bases lay in between. Germline V gives CDR1 SGHNT, CDR2 YENEEA. CDR3 residues: CASSFDKTINQPQHF. The CDR3 DNA reads TGTGCCAGCAGCTTTGATAAGACTATCAATCAGCCCCAGCATTTT.

This chain uses TRBV7-8 with TRBJ2-2; D perhaps matches TRBD1 (6 bases). The length of the CDR3 is 15 residues. Trimming pared 4 bases from V and 4 bases from J, leaving 13 bases between. Germline-derived CDR1 and CDR2 are SGHVS and FQNEAQ. The CDR3 is CASSSQGKSTGELFF. DNA of the CDR3: TGTGCCAGCAGCTCACAGGGTAAAAGCACCGGGGAGCTGTTTTTT.

This clone was seen more than once but under ten times. The chain is built from TRBV3-1 (or the pseudogene TRBV3-2) and TRBJ2-7; 8 positions match TRBD1. CDR3 length: 15 residues. CDR1 and CDR2 from the germline V gene are LGHDT and YNNKEL (reference sequence). After removal of 2 bases from V and 6 bases from J, the junction contained 9 bases not matched to a gene. In DNA, the CDR3 is TGTGCCAGCAGCCAATATCCGACAGGGGTGGGCGAGCAGTACGTC. This translates into CASSQYPTGVGEQYV.

This rearrangement joins TRBV18 to TRBJ1-6, with D maybe TRBD1 (6 bases). Between the trimmed V and J ends, which lost 2 bases and 5 bases, there was a span of 7 bases. Germline CDR1 KGHSH, CDR2 LQKENI. The CDR3 has 14 residues. The CDR3 protein is CASSPRTDNSPLHF. The CDR3 bases are TGTGCCAGCTCACCAAGGACAGATAATTCACCCCTCCACTTT.

This rearrangement joins TRBV4-2 to TRBJ1-1, with D perhaps TRBD1 (5 bases). The CDR3 length is 18 residues. V lost 1 base and J 4 bases, leaving 22 bases between the germline ends. Germline V gene sequence: CDR1 LGHNA, CDR2 YNFKEQ. CDR3 protein: CASSQVLGGAEESTEAFF. The CDR3, as DNA: TGTGCCAGCAGCCAAGTTCTGGGCGGGGCGGAGGAGAGCACTGAAGCTTTCTTT.

The V call is TRBV7-6, the J call TRBJ2-5, with D perhaps matching TRBD1 (5 bases). V was shortened by 2 bases and J by 3 bases, with 13 bases between the two germline ends. Germline loops: CDR1 SGHVS, CDR2 FNYEAQ. The CDR3 contains 15 residues. CDR3 sequence reads: CASSLRPGFEETQYF. CDR3 sequence (DNA): TGTGCCAGCAGCTTAAGACCAGGGTTTGAAGAGACCCAGTACTTC. The whole variable domain, filled in from reference TRBV7-6 and TRBJ2-5, reads GAGVSQSPRYKVTKRGQDVALRCDPISGHVSLYWYRQALGQGPEFLTYFNYEAQQDKSGLPNDRFSAERPEGSISTLTIQRTEQRDSAMYRCASSLRPGFEETQYFGPGTRLLVL.

The chain joins TRBV19 to TRBJ1-1, with no clear D. Trimming took off 3 bases at V and 1 base at J, with 6 bases between the two ends. CDR1 is LNHDA and CDR2 is SQIVND in the germline V gene (reference sequence). This CDR3 has 13 amino acids. The CDR3 region has the DNA TGTGCCAGTAGTATTAGAGCGAACACTGAAGCTTTCTTT. Amino acids: CASSIRANTEAFF. Drawing the rest from reference TRBV19 and TRBJ1-1, the complete variable domain is DGGITQSPKYLFRKEGQNVTLSCEQNLNHDAMYWYRQDPGQGLRLIYYSQIVNDFQKGDIAEGYSVSREKKESFPLTVTSAQKNPTAFYLCASSIRANTEAFFGQGTRLTVV.

This clone occurred a few times. The V call is TRBV7-2, the J call TRBJ1-2, with D perhaps matching TRBD1 (5 bases). With 5 bases removed from V and 6 bases from J, the gap between germline ends came to 16 bases. The CDR3 sequence is 14 residues long. Germline V CDR1 and CDR2: SGHTA, FQGNSA. This CDR3 is CASSLIRGLDGYTF. Here the CDR3 DNA reads TGTGCCAGCAGCCTAATCCGGGGGTTGGATGGCTACACCTTC. Full variable domain (rest looked up from reference TRBV7-2 and TRBJ1-2): GAGVSQSPSNKVTEKGKDVELRCDPISGHTALYWYRQSLGQGLEFLIYFQGNSAPDKSGLPSDRFSAERTGGSVSTLTIQRTQQEDSAVYLCASSLIRGLDGYTFGSGTRLTVV.